These 23 T cell receptor beta chains originate from one sample sequenced in a study of post-analysis software for immune sequencing data. Findings and caveats of the study: Roughly five TRBV segments appeared more often in patients than in controls, and TRBV5-6, TRBV5-1 and TRBV20-1 were among these.

Their recognized antigens are unknown. Prepared libraries of TCR beta cDNA carried unique molecular identifiers. TCRdb called the PCR reads again in MiXCR, with one record for every CDR3 protein. Of 750,000 to 950,000 distinct CDR3 sequences listed, approximately 50% were seen once; the top ten hold approximately 4.2%. The sample taken for sequencing was blood. The source is a girl aged 10 to 17 with multiple sclerosis.

Here the CDR3 reads CSVGTGPEAFF. The CDR3 DNA sequence: TGCAGCGTGGGGACAGGGCCTGAAGCTTTCTTT. The V gene is TRBV29-1, the J gene TRBJ1-1, with 9 bases fitting TRBD1. V shed 6 bases, J shed 6 bases, and the junction held 2 bases outside the gene matches. The CDR3 runs 11 residues. Germline CDR1 SQVTM, CDR2 ANQGSEA.

The V call is TRBV12-3 or TRBV12-4, the J call TRBJ2-4; D is ambiguous. The CDR3 is 14 amino acids. V lost 2 bases, J lost 2 bases, and 7 bases lay in between. The CDR3 loop is CASSLRATKNIQYF. DNA of the CDR3: TGTGCCAGCAGTTTAAGAGCAACCAAAAACATTCAGTACTTC.

In DNA form, the CDR3 reads TGCAGTGCTAGAGATCGTAGAGGGACGGACTATGGCTACACCTTC. Its translation: CSARDRRGTDYGYTF. The chain has TRBV20-1 and TRBJ1-2; D might be TRBD1 (5 bases). The germline CDR1 and CDR2 sequences are DFQATT and SNEGSKA (reference sequence). V lost 0 bases, J lost 3 bases, and 14 bases lay in between. This CDR3 contains 15 residues.

This chain joins TRBV20-1 and TRBJ1-2, with a tentative D call TRBD1 (5 bases). The V gene lost 0 bases and the J gene lost 7 bases, with 15 bases spanning the gap. The CDR3 totals 14 residues. Germline CDR1 and CDR2: DFQATT and SNEGSKA (reference sequence). Written as DNA, the CDR3 is TGCAGTGCTAGAGATGTCGGCAGGGACCGTGGCTACACCTTC. It specifies CSARDVGRDRGYTF.

The V and J genes are TRBV5-1 and TRBJ1-1, with D possibly being TRBD1 (5 bases). V lost 5 bases, J lost 0 bases, and 11 bases lay in between. This CDR3 region has 14 residues. The germline V gene encodes CDR1 SGHRS and CDR2 YFSETQ. DNA for the CDR3: TGCGCCAGCAGACCGACAGATATGAACACTGAAGCTTTCTTT. Translated: CASRPTDMNTEAFF.

V gene TRBV25-1 combines with J gene TRBJ1-2; D possibly corresponds to TRBD1 (5 bases). The CDR3 spans 15 residues. Germline V lookup: CDR1 MGHDK, CDR2 SYGVNS. V was cut by 4 bases and J by 9 bases, with 21 bases left in between. CDR3 in DNA: TGTGCCAGCAGTGGACAGTGGGGAGGTCCCGCTAGCTACACCTTC. Encoded protein: CASSGQWGGPASYTF.

The chain couples TRBV10-3 to TRBJ2-7; D is undetermined. Germline CDR1 ENHRY, CDR2 SYGVKD. This CDR3 spans 12 amino acids. V was pared by 4 bases and J by 4 bases, with 8 bases between. The CDR3 DNA reads TGTGCCATCAGTGGTCCCGCGTACGAGCAGTACTTC. It encodes CAISGPAYEQYF.

V usage is TRBV4-1 and J usage is TRBJ2-7, with 10 bases identical to TRBD1. The CDR3 is made up of 16 amino acids. With 0 bases clipped from V and 3 bases from J, the junction kept 5 bases outside the gene matches. Per germline, CDR1 MGHRA and CDR2 YSYEKL. The chain's CDR3 is CASSQDADRGIYEQYF. In nucleotides, the CDR3 is TGCGCCAGCAGCCAAGATGCGGACAGGGGGATCTACGAGCAGTACTTC.

The CDR3 reads CASSVGPPNTEAFF. The CDR3, as DNA: TGTGCCAGCAGCGTAGGTCCACCTAACACTGAAGCTTTCTTT. The chain uses TRBV9 and TRBJ1-1, with no clear D. Between the trimmed V and J ends, which lost 0 bases and 2 bases, there was a span of 8 bases. The CDR3 loop spans 14 amino acids. The germline V gene has CDR1 SGDLS and CDR2 YYNGEE. Drawing the rest from reference TRBV9 and TRBJ1-1, the complete variable domain is DSGVTQTPKHLITATGQRVTLRCSPRSGDLSVYWYQQSLDQGLQFLIQYYNGEERAKGNILERFSAQQFPDLHSELNLSSLELGDSALYFCASSVGPPNTEAFFGQGTRLTVV.

J is TRBJ2-5 and V is TRBV25-1, with a tentative D call TRBD1 (6 bases). The germline V gene has CDR1 MGHDK and CDR2 SYGVNS. The CDR3 is 12 residues long. V dropped 11 bases and J dropped 5 bases, with 15 bases sitting between them. The CDR3 here is CAGVERGETQYF. Here the CDR3 DNA reads TGTGCCGGCGTGGAGAGGGGGGAGACCCAGTACTTC.

V and J are TRBV6-1 and TRBJ1-4, with 8 bases that match TRBD1. Germline CDR1 and CDR2: MNHNS and SASEGT. The CDR3 runs 14 residues. V dropped 8 bases and J dropped 7; count of bases not matched to a gene: 9. This chain's CDR3 is CASSVGTGSEKLFF. As DNA, the CDR3 is TGTGCCAGCTCCGTCGGGACAGGAAGTGAAAAACTGTTTTTT.

The V call is TRBV12-3 or TRBV12-4, the J call TRBJ1-5; 9 positions match TRBD1. V dropped 4 bases and J dropped 5; count of bases not matched to a gene: 12. The CDR3 runs to 17 residues. In nucleotides, the CDR3 is TGTGCCAGCAGTTCTAACAGGGGGCGTGGGGGGCATCAGCCCCAGCATTTT. Translating gives CASSSNRGRGGHQPQHF.

V is TRBV20-1 and J is TRBJ2-5; D is perhaps TRBD2 (6 bases). CDR1 DFQATT and CDR2 SNEGSKA come from the germline V gene (reference sequence). V lost 6 bases and J 5 bases, leaving 19 bases between the germline ends. The CDR3 loop spans 14 amino acids. CDR3 sequence: CSAIIEDRGETQYF. CDR3 bases: TGCAGTGCAATCATCGAGGACCGGGGGGAGACCCAGTACTTC.

In this sample, this clonotype turned up a few times. The rearrangement uses TRBV10-3 and TRBJ2-7; D is possibly TRBD1 or TRBD2 (5 bases each). Germline CDR1 and CDR2: ENHRY and SYGVKD. This CDR3 comprises 11 residues. V lost 10 bases and J 6 bases, leaving 13 bases between the germline ends. This chain's CDR3 is CATAERGEQYF. CDR3 bases: TGTGCCACCGCTGAGAGGGGCGAGCAGTACTTC.

This clonotype was seen just once. The chain joins TRBV20-1 to TRBJ2-3, with 15 bases matching TRBD2. This CDR3 comprises 17 residues. Losses at the gene ends were 6 bases for V and 2 bases for J; bases not matched to a gene: 9. CDR1 is DFQATT and CDR2 is SNEGSKA in the germline V gene (reference sequence). CDR3 sequence: CSAPGLAGGPYTDTQYF. The CDR3 DNA sequence: TGCAGTGCCCCGGGACTAGCGGGAGGCCCTTACACAGATACGCAGTATTTT.

The CDR3 DNA sequence: TGTGCCAGCAGTAAACAGGGGACCACCTACGAGCAGTACTTC. Amino acid sequence: CASSKQGTTYEQYF. The chain employs TRBV12-3 or TRBV12-4 and TRBJ2-4, with 7 bases fitting TRBD1. The J call is in doubt because the DNA end fits TRBJ2-7 better. The CDR3 contains 14 residues.

This chain joins TRBV6-6 and TRBJ2-5; TRBD1 agrees at 8 bases. From germline, CDR1 is MNHNY and CDR2 SVGAGI (reference sequence). The CDR3 covers 14 residues. V lost 1 base to trimming and J lost 2 bases; unmatched junction nucleotides: 0. In DNA form, the CDR3 reads TGTGCCAGCAGTTACTACAGGGGGCAAGAGACCCAGTACTTC. Its protein is CASSYYRGQETQYF.

This clonotype was recorded many times. Sequence at one end of the junction differs from germline and may be a read error. This chain connects TRBV5-1 to TRBJ1-1; maybe TRBD1 (5 bases). This CDR3 is 13 amino acids long. Germline loops: CDR1 SGHRS, CDR2 YFSETQ. The CDR3 sequence is CASSLGVNTEAFF. The CDR3 DNA follows: TGTGCCAGCAGCTTAGGGGTGAACACTGAAGCTTTCTTT.

In this sample, this clonotype turned up once. The V call is TRBV5-1, the J call TRBJ2-1; D gene uncertain. Germline V CDR1 and CDR2: SGHRS, YFSETQ. There are 13 residues in the CDR3. The ends were cut back, 0 bases at V and 7 bases at J, with 8 bases in the middle. The CDR3: CASSLEVNNEQFF. The CDR3 DNA follows: TGCGCCAGCAGCTTGGAAGTGAATAATGAGCAGTTCTTC.

This clonotype was counted only a few times. As DNA, the CDR3 is TGTGCCAGCAGTGATCGAGGATACACAGATACGCAGTATTTT. This translates into CASSDRGYTDTQYF. The chain carries TRBV6-1 and TRBJ2-3; D is uncertain. Germline V lookup: CDR1 MNHNS, CDR2 SASEGT. This CDR3 region has 14 residues. The V end was cut by 3 bases, the J end by 2 bases, with 9 bases between.

The chain links TRBV10-3 to TRBJ2-6, with 10 bases matching TRBD1. Germline V gene sequence: CDR1 ENHRY, CDR2 SYGVKD. The CDR3 runs to 17 residues. Trimming took 5 bases from V and 3 from J; bases not matched to a gene: 7. In nucleotides, the CDR3 is TGTGCCATCAGTCAAGGACAGGGGGTATATGGGGCCAACGTCCTGACTTTC. This gives the protein CAISQGQGVYGANVLTF.

This sequence joins TRBV6-1 and TRBJ2-7; D is possibly TRBD2 (6 bases). Trimming removed 2 bases from V and 3 bases from J, with 17 bases in between. Germline-derived CDR1 and CDR2 are MNHNS and SASEGT. This CDR3 spans 16 amino acids. CDR3 loop: CASSEYGTHPNYEQYF. CDR3 coding DNA: TGTGCCAGCAGTGAATACGGGACTCACCCTAACTACGAGCAGTACTTC.

This clonotype was counted a few times. The chain carries TRBV12-3 or TRBV12-4 and TRBJ2-4, with 14 bases identical to TRBD2. V lost 6 bases and J lost 13; bases outside the gene matches: 14. CDR3 length: 16 amino acids. The CDR3 coding sequence is TGTGCCAGCAGGCAAATTCCGGGACTAGCGGGAGCATGGCAGTACTTC. This gives the protein CASRQIPGLAGAWQYF.